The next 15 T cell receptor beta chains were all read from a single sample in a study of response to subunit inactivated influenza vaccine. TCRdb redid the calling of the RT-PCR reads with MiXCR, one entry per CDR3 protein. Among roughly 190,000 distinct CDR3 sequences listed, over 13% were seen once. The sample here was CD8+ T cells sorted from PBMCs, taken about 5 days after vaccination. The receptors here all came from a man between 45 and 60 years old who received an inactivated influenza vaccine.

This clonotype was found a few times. The CDR3, as DNA: TGTGCCAGCAGCTTAAAGGCCAGACCCTACAATGAGCAGTTCTTC. Translation: CASSLKARPYNEQFF. The J gene is TRBJ2-1, the V gene TRBV7-9; D gene ambiguous. The CDR3 extends over 15 amino acids. Germline V CDR1 and CDR2: SEHNR, FQNEAQ (reference sequence). Trimming removed 2 bases at V and 2 bases at J, with 10 bases between.

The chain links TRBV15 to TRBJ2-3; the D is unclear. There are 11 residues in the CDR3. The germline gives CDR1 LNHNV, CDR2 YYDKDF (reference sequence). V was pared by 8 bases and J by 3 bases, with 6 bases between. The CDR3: CATQTTDTQYF. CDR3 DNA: TGTGCCACCCAAACTACAGATACGCAGTATTTT.

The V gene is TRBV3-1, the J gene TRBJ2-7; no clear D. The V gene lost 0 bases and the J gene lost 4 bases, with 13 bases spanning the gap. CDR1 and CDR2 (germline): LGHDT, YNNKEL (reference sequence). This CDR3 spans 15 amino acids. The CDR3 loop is CASSQERLVGYEQYF. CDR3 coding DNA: TGTGCCAGCAGCCAAGAGCGTCTGGTAGGTTACGAGCAGTACTTC.

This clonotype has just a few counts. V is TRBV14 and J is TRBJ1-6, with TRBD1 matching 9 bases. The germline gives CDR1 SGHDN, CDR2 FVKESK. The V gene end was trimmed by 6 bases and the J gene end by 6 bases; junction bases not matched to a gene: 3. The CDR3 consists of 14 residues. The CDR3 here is CASRGTGSNSPLHF. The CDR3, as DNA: TGTGCCAGCAGAGGGACAGGGTCTAATTCACCCCTCCACTTT. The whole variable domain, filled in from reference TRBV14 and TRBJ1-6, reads EAGVTQFPSHSVIEKGQTVTLRCDPISGHDNLYWYRRVMGKEIKFLLHFVKESKQDESGMPNNRFLAERTGGTYSTLKVQPAELEDSGVYFCASRGTGSNSPLHFGNGTRLTVT.

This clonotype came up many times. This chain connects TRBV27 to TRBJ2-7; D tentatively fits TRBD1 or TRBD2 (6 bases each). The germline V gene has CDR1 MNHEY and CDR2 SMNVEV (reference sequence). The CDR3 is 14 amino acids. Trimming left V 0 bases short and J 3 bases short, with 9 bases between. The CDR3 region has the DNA TGTGCCAGCAGTTTATCAGGGGGAGGCTACGAGCAGTACTTC. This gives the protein CASSLSGGGYEQYF.

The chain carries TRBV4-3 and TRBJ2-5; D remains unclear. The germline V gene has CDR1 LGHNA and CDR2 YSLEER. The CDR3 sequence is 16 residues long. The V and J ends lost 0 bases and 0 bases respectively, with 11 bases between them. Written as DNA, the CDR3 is TGCGCCAGCAGCCAAGATCTAGGTCCGTACCAAGAGACCCAGTACTTC. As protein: CASSQDLGPYQETQYF.

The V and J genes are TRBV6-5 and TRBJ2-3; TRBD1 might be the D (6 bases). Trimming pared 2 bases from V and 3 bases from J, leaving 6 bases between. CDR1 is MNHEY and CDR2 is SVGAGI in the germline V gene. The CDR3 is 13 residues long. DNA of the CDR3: TGTGCCAGCAGTTACAGGGGGACAGATACGCAGTATTTT. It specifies CASSYRGTDTQYF.

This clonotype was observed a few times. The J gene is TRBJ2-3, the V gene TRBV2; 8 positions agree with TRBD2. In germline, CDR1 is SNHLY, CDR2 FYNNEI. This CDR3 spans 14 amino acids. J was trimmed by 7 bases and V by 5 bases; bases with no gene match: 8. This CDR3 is CASSLLAVLHTQYF. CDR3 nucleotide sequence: TGTGCCAGCAGTCTACTAGCGGTCCTGCATACGCAGTATTTT.

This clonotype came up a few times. The CDR3 bases are TGTGCCAGCAGTGGACTAGCGGGGGGCAGGTACACCGGGGAGCTGTTTTTT. It encodes CASSGLAGGRYTGELFF. The chain recombines TRBV2 with TRBJ2-2, with 13 bases fitting TRBD2. CDR3 size: 17 residues. Germline values: CDR1 SNHLY, CDR2 FYNNEI. Trimming took 4 bases from V and 3 from J; bases not matched to a gene: 5.

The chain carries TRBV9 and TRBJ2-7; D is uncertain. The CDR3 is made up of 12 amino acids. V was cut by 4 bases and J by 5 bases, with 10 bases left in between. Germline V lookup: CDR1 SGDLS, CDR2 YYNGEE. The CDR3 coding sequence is TGTGCCAGCAGCTCGGGTCGGGACGAGCAGTACTTC. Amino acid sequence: CASSSGRDEQYF.

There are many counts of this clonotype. In nucleotides, the CDR3 is TGCGCCAGCAGCCAATGGACAGGAGTTAACTACGAGCAGTACTTC. Encoded protein: CASSQWTGVNYEQYF. J is TRBJ2-7 and V is TRBV4-1; 7 nucleotides match TRBD1. Germline V CDR1 and CDR2: MGHRA, YSYEKL. Unmatched junction bases numbered 7, after V lost 2 bases and J lost 3 bases. The CDR3 spans 15 residues.

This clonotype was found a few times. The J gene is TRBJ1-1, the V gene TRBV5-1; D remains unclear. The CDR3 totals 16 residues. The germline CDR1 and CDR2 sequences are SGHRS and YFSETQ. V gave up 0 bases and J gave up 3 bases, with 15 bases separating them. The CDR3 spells CASSLEAGPEDTEAFF. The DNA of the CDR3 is TGCGCCAGCAGCTTGGAAGCGGGCCCTGAGGACACTGAAGCTTTCTTT.

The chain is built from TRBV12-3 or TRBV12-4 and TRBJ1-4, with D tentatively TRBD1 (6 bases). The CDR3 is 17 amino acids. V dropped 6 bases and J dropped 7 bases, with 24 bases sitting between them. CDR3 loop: CASRPGEGGWTSEKLFF. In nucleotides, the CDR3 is TGTGCCAGCAGACCCGGCGAGGGGGGGTGGACGAGTGAAAAACTGTTTTTT.

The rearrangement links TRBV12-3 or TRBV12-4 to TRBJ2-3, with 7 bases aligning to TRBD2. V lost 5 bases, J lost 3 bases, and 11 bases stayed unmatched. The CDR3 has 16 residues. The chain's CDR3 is CASSGGGGPSTDTQYF. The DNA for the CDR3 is TGTGCCAGCAGTGGGGGGGGTGGGCCGTCAACAGATACGCAGTATTTT.

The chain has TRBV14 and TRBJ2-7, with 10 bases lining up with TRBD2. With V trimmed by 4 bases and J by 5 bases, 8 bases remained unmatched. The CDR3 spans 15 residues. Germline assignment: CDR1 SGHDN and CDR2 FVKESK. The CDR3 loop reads CASSLLGLAGDEQYF. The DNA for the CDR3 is TGTGCCAGCAGCCTACTGGGTCTAGCGGGGGACGAGCAGTACTTC.